This entry concerns a single TCR beta chain. TCRdb reprocessed the RT-PCR reads via MiXCR and lists one record per CDR3 protein. The sample holds about 680,000 distinct CDR3 sequences, approximately 15% seen once. The CDR3 runs to 16 residues. The germline V gene has CDR1 KGHDR and CDR2 SFDVKD. V shed 3 bases, J shed 9 bases, and the junction held 10 bases outside the gene matches. What was sequenced was memory CD4+ T cells from blood. This receptor was taken from a female donor in good health, serving as a healthy control. This rearrangement joins TRBV24-1 to TRBJ2-1, with 10 bases aligning to TRBD2. The CDR3 is CATSDMASGGRGEQFF. The CDR3 DNA follows: TGTGCCACCAGTGATATGGCTAGCGGGGGCCGGGGTGAGCAGTTCTTC.